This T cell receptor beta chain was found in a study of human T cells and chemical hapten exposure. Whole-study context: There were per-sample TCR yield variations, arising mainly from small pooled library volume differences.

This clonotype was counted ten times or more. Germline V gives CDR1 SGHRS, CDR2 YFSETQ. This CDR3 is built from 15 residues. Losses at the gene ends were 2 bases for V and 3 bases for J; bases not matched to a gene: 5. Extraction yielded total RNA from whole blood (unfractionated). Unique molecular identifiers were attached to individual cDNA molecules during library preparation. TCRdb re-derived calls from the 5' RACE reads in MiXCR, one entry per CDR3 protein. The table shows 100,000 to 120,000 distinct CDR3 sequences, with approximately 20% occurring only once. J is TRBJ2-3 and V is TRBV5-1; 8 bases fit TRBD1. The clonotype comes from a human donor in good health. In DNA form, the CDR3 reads TGCGCCAGCAGCTTATGGACAGGGAAGACAGATACGCAGTATTTT. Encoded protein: CASSLWTGKTDTQYF.